This TCR beta chain was identified during a study of long-term antiretroviral therapy in people with HIV. The samples comprised roughly 1-11 million cryopreserved PBMC ahead of DNA extraction. Researchers report immunoSEQ v3.0 was run at survey level. Repertoires were generated with immunoSEQ multiplex PCR, while TCRdb's copy carries only in-frame clones and drops some. Of around 30,000 clones listed, 93% were seen once; the top ten hold over 5%. V was clipped by 3 bases and J by 3 bases, with 9 bases between them. This CDR3 is 13 amino acids long. The germline gives CDR1 SGHDN, CDR2 FVKESK. Material: unsorted PBMCs, obtained around 6.5 years after starting antiretroviral therapy. The chain combines TRBV14 with TRBJ2-7, with unresolved D. This receptor was obtained from a woman in her forties with HIV. CDR3 nucleotides: TGTGCCAGCAGCCAGGGGAACTACTACGAGCAGTACTTC. This translates into CASSQGNYYEQYF.